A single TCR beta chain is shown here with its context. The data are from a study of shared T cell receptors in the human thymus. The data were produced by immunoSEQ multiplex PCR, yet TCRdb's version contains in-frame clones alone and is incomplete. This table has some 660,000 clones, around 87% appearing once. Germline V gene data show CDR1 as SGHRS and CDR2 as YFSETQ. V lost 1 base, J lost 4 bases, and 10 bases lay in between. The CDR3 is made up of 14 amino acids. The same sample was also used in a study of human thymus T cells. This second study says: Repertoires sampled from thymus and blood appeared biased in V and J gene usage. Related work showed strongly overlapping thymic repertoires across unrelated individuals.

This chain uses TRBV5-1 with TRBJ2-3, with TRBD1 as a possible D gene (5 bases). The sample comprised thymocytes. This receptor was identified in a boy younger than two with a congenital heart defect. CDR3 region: CASSLSGFADTQYF. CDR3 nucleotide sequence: TGCGCCAGCAGCTTGTCAGGGTTCGCAGATACGCAGTATTTT.